This entry lists 8 T cell receptor delta chains sequenced from one sample in a study of gammadelta T cells in human blood. TCRdb reprocessed the RT-PCR reads using CATT. The table records approximately 1,200 delta-chain clones, more than 40% of them present only once. The sample consisted of Vgamma9Vdelta2 gamma-delta T cells from adult blood. These TCRs come from a human donor.

Regarding this clone: A read error likely explains this, since a far larger clone differs by one base. The rearrangement joins TRDV2 to TRDJ3; D unclear. The CDR3 sequence is 21 residues long. Trimming took 1 base from V and 0 from J, leaving 21 bases between them. CDR1 GEAIGNYY and CDR2 EKD come from the germline V gene. CDR3: CACDTPGTVGSHSWDTRQMFF. CDR3 nucleotide sequence: TGTGCCTGTGACACTCCCGGGACTGTGGGAAGCCACTCCTGGGACACCCGACAGATGTTTTTC.

This clone was seen just once. This may be a read error, as it is one base from a much larger clone. This rearrangement joins TRDV2 to TRDJ1, with 10 positions matching TRDD3. V lost 0 bases to trimming and J lost 6 bases; unmatched junction nucleotides: 15. The CDR3 contains 18 residues. CDR1 is GEAIGNYY, CDR2 EKD, per germline. The CDR3 bases are TGTGCCTGTGACACCGTTCAGATTACTGGGGGATGGAACAATAAACTCATCTTT. Translated, it gives CACDTVQITGGWNNKLIF.

Note on this clone: It differs at one base from a far larger clone, so likely a read error. The rearrangement uses TRAV38-2/DV8 and TRDJ1, with D uncertain. CDR1 is TSESDYY and CDR2 is QEAYKQQN in the germline V gene. The ends were cut back, 5 bases at V and 0 bases at J, with 11 bases in the middle. This CDR3 comprises 14 residues. CDR3 bases: TGTGCTTATAGTGGTCGGATGTACACCGATAAACTCATCTTT. Its translation: CAYSGRMYTDKLIF.

Concerning this clone itself: The protein TCRdb lists belongs to a much larger clone and differs from this DNA's translation at residue 15, which points to a read error; the protein shown is made from the DNA. The chain uses TRDV2 and TRDJ1; D is perhaps TRDD3 (5 bases). The CDR3 runs to 17 residues. Germline CDR1 and CDR2: GEAIGNYY and EKD. Here the CDR3 DNA reads TGTGCCTGTGACACTCTAGGTGGGATCAGAAAGCCCGGTAAACGCATCTTT. Its protein is CACDTLGGIRKPGKRIF.

On this clone itself: With a much larger clone just one base away, this may be a read error. The rearrangement uses TRDV2 and TRDJ1; 9 nucleotides match TRDD3. This CDR3 spans 19 amino acids. V shed 0 bases, J shed 0 bases, and the junction held 13 bases outside the gene matches. Germline CDR1 is GEAIGNYY and CDR2 is EKD. CDR3 coding DNA: TGTGCCTGTGACACCATTCTTGGGGGGGATACAAAATACACCGATAAACTCATCTTT. Its protein product is CACDTILGGDTKYTDKLIF.

This clone is medium-sized by share. The chain couples TRDV2 to TRDJ1; D unclear. This CDR3 region has 16 residues. V was trimmed by 1 base and J by 0 bases, leaving 14 bases between them. Germline CDR1 and CDR2: GEAIGNYY and EKD. The DNA for the CDR3 is TGTGCCTGTGACACACTGTCACCGGGGTACACCGATAAACTCATCTTT. As protein: CACDTLSPGYTDKLIF.

Comment on this clone: The likely explanation is a read error, given a far larger clone one base away. The chain combines TRDV2 with TRDJ3; 7 nucleotides match TRDD3. This CDR3 region has 24 residues. The junction had 25 bases not matched to a gene; V was cut back by 0 bases and J by 3 bases. The germline CDR1 and CDR2 sequences are GEAIGNYY and EKD. CDR3 loop: CACDTGFGSALGNTRSWDTRQMFF. DNA of the CDR3: TGTGCCTGTGACACCGGTTTTGGGAGCGCACTGGGGAATACGCGAAGCTGGGACACCCGACAGATGTTTTTC.

Notes on this clone: The protein that TCRdb holds for this DNA derives from a much larger clone and differs from the translated DNA at residue 5, which likely indicates a read error; the protein shown here is translated from the DNA. This sequence joins TRDV2 and TRDJ1, with D hard to call. V was pared by 3 bases and J by 0 bases, with 19 bases between. CDR1 and CDR2 from the germline V gene are GEAIGNYY and EKD. This CDR3 region has 17 residues. For the CDR3, the DNA is TGTGCCTGTGACTTGGTACTTGGGAGGAGGGACACCGATAAACTCATCTTT. Translating gives CACDLVLGRRDTDKLIF.